Shown below are 27 T cell receptor beta chains from a single sample sequenced in a study of cytomegalovirus exposure and HLA in healthy donors. The PCR had 60 Vbeta and 13 Jbeta primers. Clones were read by immunoSEQ multiplex PCR, and TCRdb kept only the in-frame ones, dropping some. Of 150,000 to 200,000 clones detected, approximately 84% appear once; the ten largest clones hold roughly 6.3%. Sequencing was carried out using PBMCs. All receptors come from a male donor in good health and CMV-seropositive.

The rearrangement joins TRBV10-3 to TRBJ2-5; 9 positions agree with TRBD1. The J call is doubtful: the DNA matches TRBJ2-7 better. CDR1 ENHRY and CDR2 SYGVKD come from the germline V gene. The length of the CDR3 is 14 residues. CDR3 in DNA: TGTGCCATCAGTGAAGGGACAGGGATCTACGAGCAGTACTTC. Residues: CAISEGTGIYEQYF.

V and J are TRBV7-9 and TRBJ2-2, with TRBD2 identical over 12 bases. The V gene's germline CDR1 is SEHNR and CDR2 FQNEAQ (reference sequence). The CDR3 runs to 16 residues. The J segment lost 4 bases and the V segment lost 8 bases, leaving 8 bases of the junction unmatched. For the CDR3, the DNA is TGTGCCAGCCGCCGGACTAGCGGGACCAGCACCGGGGAGCTGTTTTTT. Protein product: CASRRTSGTSTGELFF.

CDR3 DNA sequence: TGTGCCAGCATCAAATCTTGGGCAGCTGAAGCTTTCTTT. Its translation is CASIKSWAAEAFF. The chain joins TRBV7-2 to TRBJ1-1; D ambiguous. With 7 bases removed from V and 6 bases from J, the gap between germline ends came to 15 bases. CDR1 SGHTA and CDR2 FQGNSA come from the germline V gene. This CDR3 has 13 residues. The complete variable domain, with remaining parts taken from reference TRBV7-2 and TRBJ1-1, reads GAGVSQSPSNKVTEKGKDVELRCDPISGHTALYWYRQSLGQGLEFLIYFQGNSAPDKSGLPSDRFSAERTGGSVSTLTIQRTQQEDSAVYLCASIKSWAAEAFFGQGTRLTVV.

The CDR3 loop is CASSKGGSGDVSYEQYF. CDR3 DNA: TGTGCCAGCAGCAAAGGAGGTAGCGGCGACGTCTCCTACGAGCAGTACTTC. V and J are TRBV21-1 and TRBJ2-7; the tabulated D call, TRBD2, remains unverified against the DNA. TRBV21-1 is annotated as a pseudogene. The CDR3 loop spans 17 amino acids.

V usage is TRBV15 and J usage is TRBJ1-5; 10 nucleotides match TRBD1. This CDR3 is built from 17 residues. Germline loops: CDR1 LNHNV, CDR2 YYDKDF (reference sequence). J gave up 4 bases and V 3 bases, and 9 bases lay outside the gene matches. CDR3 sequence: CATSSGETGGVNQPQHF. CDR3 nucleotide sequence: TGTGCCACCAGCAGTGGAGAGACAGGGGGCGTAAATCAGCCCCAGCATTTT.

The chain links TRBV19 to TRBJ2-5, with 9 bases lining up with TRBD2. Germline V gene data show CDR1 as LNHDA and CDR2 as SQIVND (reference sequence). Trimming cost V 5 bases and J 3 bases; bases outside gene matches: 10. There are 16 residues in the CDR3. The DNA of the CDR3 is TGTGCCAGTAGTTTGAGCGGGAGGCCCTTTAAAGAGACCCAGTACTTC. Amino acids: CASSLSGRPFKETQYF.

This chain links TRBV10-3 with TRBJ2-6; D remains ambiguous. This CDR3 has 16 amino acids. CDR1 and CDR2 (germline): ENHRY, SYGVKD. The ends were cut back, 6 bases at V and 0 bases at J, with 12 bases in the middle. The CDR3 loop reads CAISATTSSGANVLTF. The CDR3 region has the DNA TGTGCCATCAGCGCCACAACCTCCTCTGGGGCCAACGTCCTGACTTTC.

V usage is TRBV27 and J usage is TRBJ1-4; 7 bases line up with TRBD1. This CDR3 contains 12 residues. V lost 5 bases to trimming and J lost 10 bases; unmatched junction nucleotides: 4. The V gene's germline CDR1 is MNHEY and CDR2 SMNVEV (reference sequence). The CDR3 nucleotides read TGTGCCAGCAGTGCCCGACAGGGAAAACTGTTTTTT. This gives the protein CASSARQGKLFF.

This chain links TRBV5-6 with TRBJ2-5; D is perhaps TRBD2 (6 bases). Germline CDR1 is SGHDT and CDR2 is YYEEEE. This CDR3 contains 13 residues. Between the trimmed V and J ends, which lost 2 bases and 7 bases, there was a span of 12 bases. The CDR3 nucleotides read TGTGCCAGCAGCTTTAGCGGTACGGGGACCCAGTACTTC. Its protein product is CASSFSGTGTQYF.

This clone appeared once. The J gene is TRBJ1-2, the V gene TRBV29-1, with D tentatively TRBD1 (5 bases). This CDR3 comprises 14 residues. Germline V gene lookup returns CDR1 SQVTM and CDR2 ANQGSEA. Deletions cut 6 bases from V and 4 bases from J, with 18 bases between. CDR3 protein: CSVRSGAGLYGYTF. DNA for the CDR3: TGCAGCGTCCGAAGCGGGGCCGGACTCTATGGCTACACCTTC.

The J gene is TRBJ1-4, the V gene TRBV9; D remains ambiguous. V was clipped by 3 bases and J by 4 bases, with 13 bases between them. This CDR3 has 15 residues. Germline V gives CDR1 SGDLS, CDR2 YYNGEE. CDR3 sequence (DNA): TGTGCCAGCAGCGCCGCGGCGGTCCGTAATGAAAAACTGTTTTTT. Amino acid sequence: CASSAAAVRNEKLFF.

The chain carries TRBV5-1 and TRBJ1-4; 10 nucleotides match TRBD1. J lost 7 bases, V lost 6 bases, and 6 bases had no gene match. The germline V gene has CDR1 SGHRS and CDR2 YFSETQ. This CDR3 spans 14 amino acids. The CDR3 loop is CASKLTGGIEKLFF. CDR3 in DNA: TGCGCCAGCAAACTGACAGGGGGCATTGAAAAACTGTTTTTT.

Remarks on this clone: The identical CDR3 is also encoded by other nucleotide sequences in the sample. V and J are TRBV10-1 and TRBJ1-5; a weak D match, TRBD1 (6 bases). Germline CDR1 reads WNHNN; CDR2 reads SYGVQD (reference sequence). Trimming took off 6 bases at V and 9 bases at J, with 24 bases between the two ends. This CDR3 has 16 amino acids. CDR3 coding DNA: TGCGCCAGCAGCGAGGCAGGGGCCCTACCGGGTTGGCCCCAGCATTTT. Its translation is CASSEAGALPGWPQHF.

V gene TRBV28 combines with J gene TRBJ1-1; D might be TRBD1 (5 bases). V lost 8 bases and J lost 0, with 13 bases in between. This CDR3 spans 14 amino acids. The germline V gene has CDR1 MDHEN and CDR2 SYDVKM. CDR3 sequence: CASPGRGMNTEAFF. CDR3 sequence (DNA): TGTGCCAGCCCGGGGAGGGGAATGAACACTGAAGCTTTCTTT. Complete variable domain (other parts from reference TRBV28 and TRBJ1-1): DVKVTQSSRYLVKRTGEKVFLECVQDMDHENMFWYRQDPGLGLRLIYFSYDVKMKEKGDIPEGYSVSREKKERFSLILESASTNQTSMYLCASPGRGMNTEAFFGQGTRLTVV.

This sequence joins TRBV27 and TRBJ2-7; 10 bases agree with TRBD2. This CDR3 contains 17 residues. Unmatched junction bases numbered 9, after V lost 2 bases and J lost 2 bases. Germline CDR1 reads MNHEY; CDR2 reads SMNVEV (reference sequence). The CDR3 region is CASSLASGRSHPYEQYF. CDR3 nucleotide sequence: TGTGCCAGCAGTTTAGCTAGCGGGAGAAGTCACCCCTACGAGCAGTACTTC.

The chain links TRBV6-1 to TRBJ2-7; D is unresolved. The germline gives CDR1 MNHNS, CDR2 SASEGT. Trimming removed 4 bases from V and 5 bases from J, with 9 bases in between. CDR3 length equals 12 residues. Here the CDR3 DNA reads TGTGCCAGCAGTGCCCAGCGCGACGAGCAGTACTTC. Amino acids: CASSAQRDEQYF.

The chain uses TRBV12-5 and TRBJ2-2; D remains ambiguous. This CDR3 spans 13 amino acids. The germline V gene encodes CDR1 LGHNT and CDR2 FRNRAP. Deletions cut 5 bases from V and 3 bases from J, with 7 bases between. CDR3 loop: CASGSAYTGELFF. The CDR3, as DNA: TGTGCTAGTGGTAGCGCGTACACCGGGGAGCTGTTTTTT.

V usage is TRBV27 and J usage is TRBJ2-5; D remains ambiguous. The V end was cut by 8 bases, the J end by 3 bases, with 7 bases between. Germline CDR1 and CDR2: MNHEY and SMNVEV (reference sequence). This CDR3 has 11 residues. The CDR3 region is CASGVKETQYF. In DNA, the CDR3 is TGTGCCAGCGGAGTAAAAGAGACCCAGTACTTC.

The V call is TRBV6-1, the J call TRBJ2-5; 7 bases are shared with TRBD2. This CDR3 comprises 11 residues. Trimming removed 9 bases from V and 5 bases from J; junction bases left unmatched: 3. Germline CDR1 reads MNHNS; CDR2 reads SASEGT. This chain's CDR3 is CASWTSETQYF. Here the CDR3 DNA reads TGTGCCAGTTGGACTAGTGAGACCCAGTACTTC.

This sequence joins TRBV25-1 and TRBJ2-5; perhaps TRBD1 as D (6 bases). CDR3 length: 14 residues. CDR1 and CDR2 from the germline V gene are MGHDK and SYGVNS. Deletions cut 5 bases from V and 6 bases from J, with 16 bases between. The CDR3 region has the DNA TGTGCCAGCAGTAAGCCAGGGGCCCAGCAGACCCAGTACTTC. Its translation is CASSKPGAQQTQYF. Looking up the rest from reference TRBV25-1 and TRBJ2-5 gives the full variable domain: EADIYQTPRYLVIGTGKKITLECSQTMGHDKMYWYQQDPGMELHLIHYSYGVNSTEKGDLSSESTVSRIRTEHFPLTLESARPSHTSQYLCASSKPGAQQTQYFGPGTRLLVL.

This clone was observed a few times. V is TRBV10-3 and J is TRBJ2-3; D possibly corresponds to TRBD1 (6 bases). Per germline, CDR1 ENHRY and CDR2 SYGVKD. The CDR3 loop spans 16 amino acids. V lost 4 bases and J 1 base, leaving 15 bases between the germline ends. The CDR3 DNA follows: TGTGCCATCAGTGGCTGGGGCAGGGGAGGCACAGATACGCAGTATTTT. Translated, it gives CAISGWGRGGTDTQYF.

The chain recombines TRBV19 with TRBJ1-1; D is uncertain. This CDR3 comprises 12 residues. Per the germline V gene, CDR1 is LNHDA and CDR2 is SQIVND (reference sequence). V lost 5 bases, J lost 1 base, and 5 bases lay in between. The CDR3 is CASSWPNTEAFF. DNA of the CDR3: TGTGCCAGTAGTTGGCCGAACACTGAAGCTTTCTTT.

J is TRBJ2-1 and V is TRBV29-1, with D perhaps matching TRBD2 (5 bases). V lost 2 bases and J 9 bases, leaving 23 bases between the germline ends. This CDR3 region has 16 residues. Germline-derived CDR1 and CDR2 are SQVTM and ANQGSEA. CDR3 in amino acids: CSVESGPGSFSGEQFF. In DNA, the CDR3 is TGCAGCGTTGAATCTGGACCGGGGAGTTTTAGTGGTGAGCAGTTCTTC.

The gene calls are TRBV7-2 and TRBJ2-7; 9 nucleotides align to TRBD2. Looked up from germline, CDR1 is SGHTA and CDR2 is FQGNSA. J was trimmed by 2 bases and V by 5 bases; bases with no gene match: 7. The CDR3 consists of 15 residues. CDR3 nucleotide sequence: TGTGCCAGCAGCCCTACTAGCGGGTTTACCTACGAGCAGTACTTC. Protein product: CASSPTSGFTYEQYF.

V and J are TRBV28 and TRBJ2-3, with a weak D call TRBD2 (5 bases). The germline V gene encodes CDR1 MDHEN and CDR2 SYDVKM. This CDR3 comprises 14 residues. V gave up 3 bases and J gave up 3 bases, with 10 bases separating them. The CDR3 nucleotides are TGTGCCAGCAGTTTCCTAGCCGGGACAGATACGCAGTATTTT. Its protein is CASSFLAGTDTQYF.

The rearrangement links TRBV29-1 to TRBJ2-5; D remains ambiguous. The DNA end is more similar to TRBJ2-7, so the J call may be wrong. CDR1 SQVTM and CDR2 ANQGSEA come from the germline V gene. This CDR3 has 11 amino acids. CDR3 sequence (DNA): TGCAGCGTCCTGTCACTGTACGAGCAGTACTTC. It encodes CSVLSLYEQYF.

The chain combines TRBV19 with TRBJ2-2; no reliable D call. Trimming removed 5 bases from V and 7 bases from J, with 11 bases in between. This CDR3 is 13 amino acids long. CDR1 is LNHDA and CDR2 is SQIVND in the germline V gene (reference sequence). The CDR3 loop is CASSQEIIGELFF. As DNA, the CDR3 is TGTGCCAGTAGTCAGGAAATAATCGGGGAGCTGTTTTTT.